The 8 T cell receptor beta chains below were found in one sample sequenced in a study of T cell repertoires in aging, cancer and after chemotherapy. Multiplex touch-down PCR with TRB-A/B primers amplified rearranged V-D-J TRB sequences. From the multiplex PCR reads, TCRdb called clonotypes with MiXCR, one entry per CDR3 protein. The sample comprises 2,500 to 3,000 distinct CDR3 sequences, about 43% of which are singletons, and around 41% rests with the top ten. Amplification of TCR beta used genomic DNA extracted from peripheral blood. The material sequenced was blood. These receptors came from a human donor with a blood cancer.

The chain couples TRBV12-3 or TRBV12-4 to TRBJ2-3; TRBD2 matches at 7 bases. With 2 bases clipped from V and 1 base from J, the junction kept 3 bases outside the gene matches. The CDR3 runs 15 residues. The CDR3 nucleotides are TGTGCCAGCAGTTTACTAGCGGTAGGCACAGATACGCAGTATTTT. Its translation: CASSLLAVGTDTQYF.

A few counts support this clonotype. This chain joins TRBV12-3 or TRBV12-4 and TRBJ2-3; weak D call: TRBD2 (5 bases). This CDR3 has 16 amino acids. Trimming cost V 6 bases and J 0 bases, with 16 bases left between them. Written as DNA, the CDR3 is TGTGCCAGCAGCACATCCTTCGGGGTCAGCACAGATACGCAGTATTTT. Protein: CASSTSFGVSTDTQYF.

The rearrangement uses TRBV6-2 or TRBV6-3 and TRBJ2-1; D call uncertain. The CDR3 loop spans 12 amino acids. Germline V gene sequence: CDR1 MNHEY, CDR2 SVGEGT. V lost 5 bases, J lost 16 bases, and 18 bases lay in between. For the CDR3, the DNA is TGTGCCAGCAGTGTCCCCACCGGAGTAAAATTCTTC. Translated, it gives CASSVPTGVKFF.

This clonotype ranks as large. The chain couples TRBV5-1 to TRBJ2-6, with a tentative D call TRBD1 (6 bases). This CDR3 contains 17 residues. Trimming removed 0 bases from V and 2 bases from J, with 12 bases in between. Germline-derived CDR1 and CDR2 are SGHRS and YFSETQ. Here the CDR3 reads CASSLETGIAGANVLTF. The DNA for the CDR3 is TGCGCCAGCAGCTTGGAAACAGGGATCGCTGGGGCCAACGTCCTGACTTTC. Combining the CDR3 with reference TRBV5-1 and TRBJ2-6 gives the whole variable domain KAGVTQTPRYLIKTRGQQVTLSCSPISGHRSVSWYQQTPGQGLQFLFEYFSETQRNKGNFPGRFSGRQFSNSRSEMNVSTLELGDSALYLCASSLETGIAGANVLTFGAGSRLTVL.

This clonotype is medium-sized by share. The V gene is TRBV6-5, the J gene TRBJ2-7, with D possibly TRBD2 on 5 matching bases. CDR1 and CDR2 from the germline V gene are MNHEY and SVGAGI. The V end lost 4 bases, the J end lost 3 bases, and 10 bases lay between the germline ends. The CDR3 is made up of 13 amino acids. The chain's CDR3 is CASSSTGNYEQYF. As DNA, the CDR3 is TGTGCCAGCAGTTCGACCGGGAACTACGAGCAGTACTTC.

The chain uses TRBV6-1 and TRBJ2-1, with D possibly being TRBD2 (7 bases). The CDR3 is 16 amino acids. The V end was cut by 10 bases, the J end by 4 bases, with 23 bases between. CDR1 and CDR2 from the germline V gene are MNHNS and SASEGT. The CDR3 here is CATFSRGGGLYNEQFF. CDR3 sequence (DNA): TGTGCCACCTTCTCGAGGGGGGGGGGGCTTTACAATGAGCAGTTCTTC.

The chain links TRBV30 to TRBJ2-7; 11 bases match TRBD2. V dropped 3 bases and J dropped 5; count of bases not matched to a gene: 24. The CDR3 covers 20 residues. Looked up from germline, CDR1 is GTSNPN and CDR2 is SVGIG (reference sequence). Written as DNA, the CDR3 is TGTGCCTGGAGAGGGAGGATGTTAGCGGGAGGGCCTCAAAAATTCCACGAGCAGTACTTC. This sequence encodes CAWRGRMLAGGPQKFHEQYF.

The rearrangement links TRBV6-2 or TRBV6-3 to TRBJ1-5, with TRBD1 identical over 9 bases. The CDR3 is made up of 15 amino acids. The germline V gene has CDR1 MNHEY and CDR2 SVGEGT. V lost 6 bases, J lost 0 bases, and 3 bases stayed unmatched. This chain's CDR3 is CASRGTGTSNQPQHF. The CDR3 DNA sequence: TGTGCCAGCAGAGGGACAGGGACTAGCAATCAGCCCCAGCATTTT.